The clone carrying this T cell receptor beta chain was detected a few times. Its antigen is not identified. This entry comes from a study of T-cell reconstitution after alpha-beta-depleted transplantation in children. Study-level findings and limits: High day-60 TCRbeta diversity in some patients came from surviving recipient T cells and thymic progenitors. Approximately two months post-transplant, alpha-beta T cells reportedly originated from several hundred expanded graft clones. A year had passed since transplant, and T-cell counts and diversity by then came mostly from newly produced T cells.

V lost 6 bases to trimming and J lost 9 bases; unmatched junction nucleotides: 14. CDR1 and CDR2 (germline): SQVTM, ANQGSEA. The CDR3 has 15 amino acids. The TCRbeta library incorporated unique molecular identifiers. MiXCR was run by TCRdb on the PCR reads, yielding one entry per CDR3 protein. The table lists about 340,000 distinct CDR3 sequences, around 15% of them singletons. The starting material was PBMCs, mostly from graft donor cells, obtained 360 days after TCRalphabeta/CD19-depleted stem cell transplant. This clonotype was sampled from a male patient between 2 and 9 years old who had a stem cell transplant for acute lymphoblastic leukemia, so the T cells may come from the graft donor. The gene calls are TRBV29-1 and TRBJ2-1; 10 nucleotides align to TRBD2. The CDR3 is CSVGSVTSGTGEQFF. DNA of the CDR3: TGCAGCGTGGGGTCGGTAACTAGCGGGACGGGTGAGCAGTTCTTC.